The 32 T cell receptor beta chains reported below all come from one sample, sequenced in a study of blood T cell repertoires in COVID-19. Sequencing used immunoSEQ multiplex PCR; TCRdb keeps in-frame clones, though not all of them. In the table there are roughly 200,000 clones, around 89% of which are singletons. The specimen was peripheral blood. These receptors were collected from a man aged 35 to 55 with active or convalescent COVID-19.

The V gene is TRBV19, the J gene TRBJ1-2; 7 positions match TRBD1. CDR1 LNHDA and CDR2 SQIVND come from the germline V gene (reference sequence). After removal of 7 bases from V and 0 bases from J, the junction contained 8 bases not matched to a gene. The CDR3 runs to 15 residues. In DNA form, the CDR3 reads TGTGCCAGTACCCTCCGGGACAGATCTAACTATGGCTACACCTTC. As protein: CASTLRDRSNYGYTF.

The chain carries TRBV9 and TRBJ2-2; maybe TRBD1 (6 bases). The CDR3 runs 15 residues. Germline V gene lookup returns CDR1 SGDLS and CDR2 YYNGEE. With 5 bases removed from V and 0 bases from J, the gap between germline ends came to 11 bases. CDR3 nucleotides: TGTGCCAGCAGTTGGGACACCCCGAACACCGGGGAGCTGTTTTTT. This translates into CASSWDTPNTGELFF.

This chain links TRBV24-1 with TRBJ2-3; 7 bases map to TRBD1. CDR3 length equals 15 residues. Germline CDR1 reads KGHDR; CDR2 reads SFDVKD. V shed 7 bases, J shed 2 bases, and the junction held 8 bases outside the gene matches. This CDR3 reads CATSQGVTNTDTQYF. CDR3 bases: TGTGCCACCAGCCAGGGGGTGACTAACACAGATACGCAGTATTTT.

V gene TRBV4-1 combines with J gene TRBJ1-4, with D possibly matching TRBD1 (5 bases). CDR1 MGHRA and CDR2 YSYEKL come from the germline V gene. This CDR3 has 16 residues. Trimming took off 4 bases at V and 3 bases at J, with 15 bases between the two ends. The CDR3 reads CASSPQYGGANEKLFF. The CDR3 nucleotides are TGCGCCAGCAGCCCTCAGTATGGGGGGGCTAATGAAAAACTGTTTTTT.

The chain employs TRBV12-5 and TRBJ1-5, with D tentatively TRBD1 (6 bases). The germline V gene has CDR1 LGHNT and CDR2 FRNRAP. CDR3 size: 15 residues. With 5 bases removed from V and 5 bases from J, the gap between germline ends came to 16 bases. The CDR3 sequence: CASGPPGQGYQPQHF. The CDR3 region has the DNA TGTGCTAGTGGTCCTCCGGGACAAGGGTATCAGCCCCAGCATTTT.

This sequence joins TRBV19 and TRBJ1-6; D not resolved. Trimming removed 7 bases at V and 7 bases at J, with 8 bases between. The germline V gene encodes CDR1 LNHDA and CDR2 SQIVND (reference sequence). CDR3 size: 12 residues. CDR3 in amino acids: CASTRGNSPLHF. The CDR3 DNA is TGTGCCAGTACCCGCGGGAATTCACCCCTCCACTTT.

The V and J genes are TRBV12-5 and TRBJ2-5, with 15 bases identical to TRBD2. The V gene end was trimmed by 5 bases and the J gene end by 2 bases; junction bases not matched to a gene: 3. This CDR3 is built from 16 residues. CDR1 and CDR2 (germline): LGHNT, FRNRAP. As DNA, the CDR3 is TGTGCTAGTGGTCTGGGGACTAGCGGGGGGCAAGAGACCCAGTACTTC. It codes for CASGLGTSGGQETQYF.

This chain joins TRBV28 and TRBJ1-3, with TRBD1 matching 10 bases. The CDR3 totals 15 residues. Germline trimming cut 6 bases from V and 4 bases from J; bases unmatched to any gene: 6. Germline CDR1 MDHEN, CDR2 SYDVKM. The CDR3 region is CASSEGTGAGNTIYF. Here the CDR3 DNA reads TGTGCCAGCAGCGAAGGGACAGGGGCGGGAAACACCATATATTTT.

The chain carries TRBV2 and TRBJ1-2; 10 positions agree with TRBD1. This CDR3 has 16 amino acids. The germline CDR1 and CDR2 sequences are SNHLY and FYNNEI. The V segment lost 2 bases and the J segment 4 bases; nucleotides outside the gene matches: 7. The CDR3 sequence is CASSERGGTGAYGYTF. The CDR3 DNA reads as TGTGCCAGCAGTGAACGCGGAGGGACAGGGGCCTATGGCTACACCTTC.

This chain links TRBV27 with TRBJ2-2, with a weak D call TRBD2 (6 bases). CDR1 and CDR2 (germline): MNHEY, SMNVEV (reference sequence). Trimming removed 7 bases at V and 8 bases at J, with 11 bases between. The CDR3 consists of 12 residues. Here the CDR3 DNA reads TGTGCCAGCACCTTAAGCGGGGGGGAGCTGTTTTTT. It encodes CASTLSGGELFF.

The gene calls are TRBV5-5 and TRBJ2-5; 10 positions match TRBD1. CDR3 length: 18 residues. Losses at the gene ends were 4 bases for V and 5 bases for J; bases not matched to a gene: 17. CDR1 is SGHKS, CDR2 YYEKEE, per germline (reference sequence). The CDR3 nucleotides read TGTGCCAGCAGCATCCAACTGGAGACAGGGGGCCTTAGGGAGACCCAGTACTTC. It codes for CASSIQLETGGLRETQYF.

J is TRBJ1-1 and V is TRBV20-1, with TRBD1 identical over 8 bases. The germline V gene has CDR1 DFQATT and CDR2 SNEGSKA (reference sequence). The CDR3 spans 11 residues. CDR3 loop: CAGQGNTEAFF. CDR3 DNA sequence: TGCGCTGGACAGGGAAACACTGAAGCTTTCTTT.

J is TRBJ1-5 and V is TRBV20-1, with D maybe TRBD1 (5 bases). The CDR3 totals 13 residues. Germline loops: CDR1 DFQATT, CDR2 SNEGSKA (reference sequence). The V and J ends lost 3 bases and 6 bases respectively, with 12 bases between them. In DNA, the CDR3 is TGCAGTGCTAGTACAGGTATACTTCAGCCCCAGCATTTT. As protein: CSASTGILQPQHF.

The chain joins TRBV2 to TRBJ2-7, with 7 bases that match TRBD1. The germline CDR1 and CDR2 sequences are SNHLY and FYNNEI. V lost 7 bases, J lost 6 bases, and 15 bases stayed unmatched. The length of the CDR3 is 15 residues. CDR3 sequence reads: CASTLAGTEYGEQYF. In nucleotides, the CDR3 is TGTGCCAGCACTCTTGCCGGGACAGAGTACGGCGAGCAGTACTTC.

The rearrangement uses TRBV5-6 and TRBJ2-7, with D uncertain. The germline CDR1 and CDR2 sequences are SGHDT and YYEEEE. The V end lost 0 bases, the J end lost 4 bases, and 11 bases lay between the germline ends. The CDR3 has 14 residues. CDR3 nucleotide sequence: TGTGCCAGCAGCTTGGGGCCAAGAATATACGAGCAGTACTTC. It is translated as CASSLGPRIYEQYF.

This clone was observed once. The chain uses TRBV28 and TRBJ2-2; D might be TRBD2 (6 bases). The CDR3 runs to 13 residues. V was clipped by 4 bases and J by 5 bases, with 8 bases between them. Germline V gene data show CDR1 as MDHEN and CDR2 as SYDVKM. DNA of the CDR3: TGTGCCAGCAGTTGGGGGGAGACCGGGGAGCTGTTTTTT. As protein: CASSWGETGELFF.

The chain combines TRBV19 with TRBJ1-5; TRBD1 is a possible D gene (5 bases). Per germline, CDR1 LNHDA and CDR2 SQIVND (reference sequence). V was trimmed by 4 bases and J by 3 bases, leaving 7 bases between them. The CDR3 consists of 13 residues. CDR3 in amino acids: CASSRGFNQPQHF. The CDR3 bases are TGTGCCAGTAGTAGGGGCTTCAATCAGCCCCAGCATTTT.

The chain combines TRBV5-1 with TRBJ1-1, with TRBD1 matching over 9 bases. V was pared by 6 bases and J by 4 bases, with 10 bases of the junction left unmatched. The CDR3 length is 15 residues. Germline lookup yields CDR1 SGHRS and CDR2 YFSETQ. This CDR3 is CASTLDGQGFTEAFF. As DNA, the CDR3 is TGCGCCAGCACGTTGGATGGACAGGGGTTCACTGAAGCTTTCTTT.

The sample holds one count of this clone. This chain links TRBV7-3 with TRBJ2-2; no firm D call. The V and J ends lost 0 bases and 8 bases respectively, with 7 bases between them. Per germline, CDR1 SGHTA and CDR2 FQGTGA. This CDR3 region has 13 residues. CDR3 in amino acids: CASSLTLQGELFF. The CDR3, as DNA: TGTGCCAGCAGCTTAACTTTGCAGGGGGAGCTGTTTTTT. Together with reference TRBV7-3 and TRBJ2-2, the CDR3 gives the full variable domain: GAGVSQTPSNKVTEKGKYVELRCDPISGHTALYWYRQSLGQGPEFLIYFQGTGAADDSGLPNDRFFAVRPEGSVSTLKIQRTERGDSAVYLCASSLTLQGELFFGEGSRLTVL.

The chain couples TRBV4-3 to TRBJ2-1; D possibly corresponds to TRBD2 (5 bases). The CDR3 sequence is 19 residues long. Trimming left V 0 bases short and J 0 bases short, with 18 bases between. CDR1 and CDR2 from the germline V gene are LGHNA and YSLEER. CDR3 bases: TGCGCCAGCAGCCAAGATTGGACTGCTGCGTTCAGCTCCTACAATGAGCAGTTCTTC. Residues: CASSQDWTAAFSSYNEQFF.

The chain employs TRBV18 and TRBJ2-5; 8 bases align to TRBD2. The CDR3 length is 15 residues. Per germline, CDR1 KGHSH and CDR2 LQKENI. V was clipped by 5 bases and J by 4 bases; unmatched bases: 9. Written as DNA, the CDR3 is TGTGCCAGCTCAAGGCGGGAGGCCATGGGAGAGACCCAGTACTTC. Amino acid sequence: CASSRREAMGETQYF.

The chain has TRBV5-4 and TRBJ1-4; 7 positions agree with TRBD1. Trimming at V came to 4 bases and at J to 7 bases, leaving 7 bases not matched to a gene. Germline-derived CDR1 and CDR2 are SGHNT and YYREEE (reference sequence). The CDR3 contains 14 residues. The CDR3: CASSPRQGGEKLFF. The CDR3 nucleotides read TGTGCCAGCAGCCCCCGACAGGGAGGTGAAAAACTGTTTTTT.

The V and J genes are TRBV2 and TRBJ2-7; the D gene is possibly TRBD2 (5 bases). V was pared by 6 bases and J by 0 bases, with 9 bases between. The V gene's germline CDR1 is SNHLY and CDR2 FYNNEI. This CDR3 comprises 13 residues. The CDR3 DNA reads TGTGCCAGCAGAGAAACTAGCTCCTACGAGCAGTACTTC. Encoded protein: CASRETSSYEQYF.

The chain uses TRBV27 and TRBJ2-4, with D maybe TRBD2 (7 bases). Germline V gives CDR1 MNHEY, CDR2 SMNVEV (reference sequence). The CDR3 loop spans 15 amino acids. Trimming removed 2 bases at V and 0 bases at J, with 8 bases between. CDR3 bases: TGTGCCAGCAGTTTAAGGGGGGGAGCCAAAAACATTCAGTACTTC. Translated, it gives CASSLRGGAKNIQYF.

The chain recombines TRBV20-1 with TRBJ2-1; 8 nucleotides match TRBD1. Germline V lookup: CDR1 DFQATT, CDR2 SNEGSKA (reference sequence). This CDR3 spans 14 amino acids. V shed 3 bases, J shed 2 bases, and the junction held 3 bases outside the gene matches. The CDR3 DNA follows: TGCAGTGCTAGTGGACAGGGAGCCTACAATGAGCAGTTCTTC. It yields the protein CSASGQGAYNEQFF.

The CDR3 nucleotides are TGTGCCAGCAGCACAACCATCAGGGGCCGGGTTCAGATTGCAACTAATGAAAAACTGTTTTTT. It yields the protein CASSTTIRGRVQIATNEKLFF. The genes are TRBV7-8 and TRBJ1-4, with TRBD1 as a possible D gene (6 bases). This CDR3 is built from 21 residues. Germline CDR1 reads SGHVS; CDR2 reads FQNEAQ. Trimming took 5 bases from V and 0 from J, leaving 28 bases between them.

J is TRBJ2-3 and V is TRBV19; TRBD2 matches at 15 bases. This CDR3 is built from 21 residues. V gave up 3 bases and J gave up 1 base; unmatched junction bases: 14. Germline V CDR1 and CDR2: LNHDA, SQIVND (reference sequence). The CDR3 nucleotides read TGTGCCAGTAGTATCGGATTCGCGGGGACTAGCGGGAGGTTGGGCACAGATACGCAGTATTTT. This sequence encodes CASSIGFAGTSGRLGTDTQYF.

V is TRBV19 and J is TRBJ2-3; no definite D call. V dropped 7 bases and J dropped 2 bases, with 10 bases sitting between them. The CDR3 extends over 13 amino acids. Germline loops: CDR1 LNHDA, CDR2 SQIVND (reference sequence). The CDR3 loop reads CASTNLDTDTQYF. The CDR3 region has the DNA TGTGCCAGTACTAACCTAGACACAGATACGCAGTATTTT.

The rearrangement uses TRBV6-5 and TRBJ2-3; 7 bases match TRBD2. The V gene end was trimmed by 3 bases and the J gene end by 4 bases; junction bases not matched to a gene: 10. The CDR3 extends over 16 amino acids. From germline, CDR1 is MNHEY and CDR2 SVGAGI. The CDR3 spells CASSYFWREPPDTQYF. The CDR3, as DNA: TGTGCCAGCAGTTATTTTTGGCGGGAGCCCCCAGATACGCAGTATTTT.

This clone occurred a few times. The V call is TRBV19, the J call TRBJ1-6, with D possibly being TRBD1 (5 bases). V lost 5 bases and J 3 bases, leaving 14 bases between the germline ends. The CDR3 contains 16 residues. Germline lookup yields CDR1 LNHDA and CDR2 SQIVND (reference sequence). CDR3 amino acids: CASSPGPGGYNSPLHF. The CDR3 bases are TGTGCCAGTAGTCCCGGACCGGGGGGCTATAATTCACCCCTCCACTTT.

The gene calls are TRBV2 and TRBJ1-2; TRBD1 agrees at 7 bases. The CDR3 has 15 residues. From germline, CDR1 is SNHLY and CDR2 FYNNEI. V gave up 8 bases and J gave up 1 base; unmatched junction bases: 10. The CDR3 DNA follows: TGTGCCAGCGAGAAGAACAGGGGCGGTAACTATGGCTACACCTTC. Encoded protein: CASEKNRGGNYGYTF.

The table lists this clone with a count of one. This chain joins TRBV6-2 or TRBV6-3 and TRBJ1-2, with a tentative D call TRBD1 (6 bases). This CDR3 is 17 amino acids long. Deletions cut 2 bases from V and 3 bases from J, with 19 bases between. CDR1 is MNHEY, CDR2 SVGEGT, per germline. The CDR3 sequence is CASSYREWGPQYYGYTF. The CDR3 DNA sequence: TGTGCCAGCAGTTACAGGGAGTGGGGGCCTCAATACTATGGCTACACCTTC.